A selection of T cell receptor beta chains follows, all from one sample in a study of OX40 agonist ivuxolimab in advanced cancers. Assay: immunoSEQ multiplex PCR; the TCRdb copy retains only in-frame clones and omits some. The repertoire holds 70,000 or so clones, with about 80% as singletons. The specimen comprised CD4+ or CD8+ T cells sorted from blood, sampled in a trial of the OX40 agonist ivuxolimab. The receptors come from an adult with an advanced solid tumor such as melanoma, head and neck, liver or kidney cancer. Each CDR3 is given with its conserved first and last residue. The D gene is left open where the match is weak. Clone size is not always given. Where it is, it says once, few, many or a class for expanded clones.

D gene	clone size	V gene	J gene	CDR3 DNA	CDR3 protein
TRBD2	-	TRBV28	TRBJ2-5	TGTGCCAGCAGACCCGGGACTAACCAAGAGACCCAGTACTTC	CASRPGTNQETQYF
-	-	TRBV6-6	TRBJ1-1	TGTGCCAGCAGCCACTCGGGGACCGCTGAAGCTTTCTTT	CASSHSGTAEAFF
TRBD2	-	TRBV19	TRBJ2-3	TGTGCCAGTAGTACGGGAGGATCAGATACGCAGTATTTT	CASSTGGSDTQYF
TRBD2	-	TRBV10-2	TRBJ2-7	TGCGCCAGCAGTGAGTCTAGCGGGAGCACCTACGAGCAGTACTTC	CASSESSGSTYEQYF
-	-	TRBV30	TRBJ2-2	TGTGCCTGGAGTGTTTTTGGGACCGGGGAGCTGTTTTTT	CAWSVFGTGELFF
-	-	TRBV5-1	TRBJ2-2	TGCGCCAGCAGCTTGGAAGTACACGGGGAGCTGTTTTTT	CASSLEVHGELFF
TRBD2	-	TRBV19	TRBJ2-3	TGTGCCAGTAGTACCGGACTAGCGGGGACCACAGATACGCAGTATTTT	CASSTGLAGTTDTQYF
-	-	TRBV18	TRBJ1-4	TGTGCCAGCTCACCACAAGGTGGGGAAAAACTGTTTTTT	CASSPQGGEKLFF
-	-	TRBV11-2	TRBJ2-5	TGTGCCAGCAGCTTAAGGGGACACTTCCCCGAAGAGACCCAGTACTTC	CASSLRGHFPEETQYF
-	-	TRBV4-2	TRBJ2-3	TGTGCCAGCAGCCAAGATCCGGGGCAGGGTACTCGTACGCAGTATTTT	CASSQDPGQGTRTQYF
TRBD2	-	TRBV4-2	TRBJ2-7	TGTGCCAGCAGCCAAGATCTGCGGGGGAGATCCTACGAGCAGTACTTC	CASSQDLRGRSYEQYF
-	-	TRBV20-1	TRBJ2-3	TGCAGTGCTCTGAAGATAGGGACGCAGTATTTT	CSALKIGTQYF
TRBD1	once	TRBV19	TRBJ1-4	TGTGCCAGTAGTATAGCTACCGGGACAGGGAGGAATGAAAAACTGTTTTTT	CASSIATGTGRNEKLFF
TRBD2	-	TRBV5-1	TRBJ2-2	TGCGCCAGCAGCTCACTAGCGACGAACACCGGGGAGCTGTTTTTT	CASSSLATNTGELFF
-	-	TRBV11-2	TRBJ2-3	TGTGCCAGCAGCTGGGGAACTAGCACAGATACGCAGTATTTT	CASSWGTSTDTQYF
TRBD1	-	TRBV5-1	TRBJ2-7	TGCGCCAGCAGCTGGATTTCGGGACAGACCTCCTCCTACGAGCAGTACTTC	CASSWISGQTSSYEQYF
-	-	TRBV5-1	TRBJ2-1	TGCGCCAGCAGCTTGGGATTGAGCTCCTACAATGAGCAGTTCTTC	CASSLGLSSYNEQFF
-	-	TRBV7-9	TRBJ2-6	TGTGCCAGCAGCTTAGGAAGCCGCTCTGGGGCCAACGTCCTGACTTTC	CASSLGSRSGANVLTF
TRBD1	few	TRBV2	TRBJ2-7	TGTGCCAGCAGTTCCGACAGGGTCACCGAGCAGTACTTC	CASSSDRVTEQYF
-	-	TRBV11-2	TRBJ2-7	TGTGCCAGCAGCTTAATCCCCTACGAGCAGTACTTC	CASSLIPYEQYF
TRBD1	once	TRBV6-1	TRBJ2-7	TGTGCCAGCCGGACAGGGGTCCTGTACGAGCAGTACTTC	CASRTGVLYEQYF
-	-	TRBV4-1	TRBJ1-2	TGCGCCAGCAGCCAAGACGCCCACGCCGATGGCTACACCTTC	CASSQDAHADGYTF
TRBD2	once	TRBV10-2	TRBJ2-3	TGCGCCAGCAGTGGGGAGGGGTTTCGGTCAGATACGCAGTATTTT	CASSGEGFRSDTQYF
-	few	TRBV30	TRBJ1-1	TGTGCCTGGAAGTTTCAAGGTAACACTGAAGCTTTCTTT	CAWKFQGNTEAFF
-	-	TRBV2	TRBJ2-3	TGTGCCAGCAGTGCGGGACTGAACACAGATACGCAGTATTTT	CASSAGLNTDTQYF
TRBD1	-	TRBV5-1	TRBJ1-4	TGCGCCAGCAGCGAAACAGGGGTCGTGGAAAAACTGTTTTTT	CASSETGVVEKLFF
-	medium-sized	TRBV5-1	TRBJ1-6	TGCGCCAGCAGCCAGAACCGAGCGGGGGCAACTAATTCACCCCTCCACTTT	CASSQNRAGATNSPLHF
TRBD2	-	TRBV5-1	TRBJ2-2	TGCGCCAGCAGACCCTATAGCGGGGCGAACACCGGGGAGCTGTTTTTT	CASRPYSGANTGELFF
-	-	TRBV18	TRBJ1-1	TGTGCCAGCTCACGGGACCAAATGAACACTGAAGCTTTCTTT	CASSRDQMNTEAFF
-	-	TRBV7-7	TRBJ2-2	TGTGCCAGCAGCTTAAGGGGGGATAGCACCGGGGAGCTGTTTTTT	CASSLRGDSTGELFF
-	-	TRBV2	TRBJ1-1	TGTGCCAGCAGTGAAGAAAGGACAGTGAACACTGAAGCTTTCTTT	CASSEERTVNTEAFF
-	-	TRBV30	TRBJ1-4	TGTGCCTGGAGTGTACGGACTAATGAAAAACTGTTTTTT	CAWSVRTNEKLFF
-	-	TRBV4-1	TRBJ1-1	TGCGCCAGCAGCCGGGGGAGCGTGGGAACTGAAGCTTTCTTT	CASSRGSVGTEAFF
-	-	TRBV10-3	TRBJ2-5	TGTGCCATCAGTGAGTCCATAGGGTCAGAGACCCAGTACTTC	CAISESIGSETQYF
-	-	TRBV6-4	TRBJ1-2	TGTGCCAGCAGTGACGGGACTCGGGGCTACACCTTC	CASSDGTRGYTF
TRBD2	-	TRBV28	TRBJ2-5	TGTGCGTCAAAAGGGGTAGCGGGGGCGGAGAGGGAGACCCAGTACTTC	CASKGVAGAERETQYF
-	few	TRBV6-5	TRBJ2-3	TGTGCCAGCAGGGCGGGCAGGGGCTTAGCAGATACGCAGTATTTT	CASRAGRGLADTQYF
TRBD2	-	TRBV4-1	TRBJ2-7	TGCGCCAGCAGCCAAGAGGCCGGGACTATCCGTGTCGAGCAGTACTTC	CASSQEAGTIRVEQYF
-	-	TRBV7-8	TRBJ2-1	TGTGCCAGCAGCCCCGAGGATTCCTACAATGAGCAGTTCTTC	CASSPEDSYNEQFF
-	-	TRBV2	TRBJ2-3	TGTGCCAGCAATTGGGGCACAGATACGCAGTATTTT	CASNWGTDTQYF
TRBD2	-	TRBV9	TRBJ2-2	TGTGCCAGCAGCGTAGTGGCTAGCGGGAGTGCGAACACCGGGGAGCTGTTTTTT	CASSVVASGSANTGELFF
-	-	TRBV7-2	TRBJ1-2	TGTGCCAGCAGCTTAGGTTCGATCGGCTACACCTTC	CASSLGSIGYTF
-	-	TRBV2	TRBJ2-5	TGTGCCAGCAGTCTCCTACGAGGGGAGACCCAGTACTTC	CASSLLRGETQYF
-	once	TRBV10-1	TRBJ2-1	TGCGCCAGCAGTGCAAGCAGGAATGAGCAGTTCTTC	CASSASRNEQFF
TRBD1	-	TRBV2	TRBJ1-5	TGTGCCAGCAGCGGGGGGACAGCTTATAGCAATCAGCCCCAGCATTTT	CASSGGTAYSNQPQHF
TRBD2	-	TRBV11-2	TRBJ2-4	TGTGCCAGCAGCCCGATCCGGAGGGCTAGCGGGAGTTACATTCAGTACTTC	CASSPIRRASGSYIQYF
-	-	TRBV27	TRBJ1-1	TGTGCCAGCAGTTTATATGAGGGGCCGAACACTGAAGCTTTCTTT	CASSLYEGPNTEAFF
TRBD2	-	TRBV27	TRBJ2-7	TGTGCCAGCAGGCTTGTGAGCGGGAGTGGAGACGAGCAGTACTTC	CASRLVSGSGDEQYF
-	-	TRBV4-1	TRBJ1-3	TGCGCCAGCAGCCAACCCACAGGAGCCTCTGGAAACACCATATATTTT	CASSQPTGASGNTIYF
-	few	TRBV5-1	TRBJ1-1	TGCGCCAGCAGCTTGGGGGCCTTCCGGACTGAAGCTTTCTTT	CASSLGAFRTEAFF
-	few	TRBV11-2	TRBJ2-4	TGTGCCAGCAGCTTAGTTCAGGGCCCCCTTCTAAAAAACATTCAGTACTTC	CASSLVQGPLLKNIQYF
TRBD1	-	TRBV5-4	TRBJ1-1	TGTGCCAGCAGCTTGAGGCAGGGGGCAGGTGAAGCTTTCTTT	CASSLRQGAGEAFF
-	-	TRBV7-9	TRBJ2-7	TGTGCCAGCAGCCCCTCCTCGGTAGCGGTCTACGAGCAGTACTTC	CASSPSSVAVYEQYF
-	-	TRBV4-1	TRBJ2-1	TGCGCCAGCAGCCCCGAGAGGGGGGGCCTCTCCAATGAGCAGTTCTTC	CASSPERGGLSNEQFF
-	-	TRBV21-1	TRBJ1-5	TGTGCCAGCAGACGGACAGGTTATAGCAATCAGCCCCAGCATTTT	CASRRTGYSNQPQHF
TRBD2	-	TRBV29-1	TRBJ2-3	TGCAGCGTTCAGCGGGGGGGCCATAGCACAGATACGCAGTATTTT	CSVQRGGHSTDTQYF
-	-	TRBV2	TRBJ1-1	TGTGCCAGCAGCAGGGCAGCCGGCGAAGCTTTCTTT	CASSRAAGEAFF
-	few	TRBV7-9	TRBJ2-3	TGTGCCAGCAGCAACGGCGCAGATACGCAGTATTTT	CASSNGADTQYF
TRBD1	-	TRBV18	TRBJ2-3	TGTGCCAGCTCACCCGGACAGGGCAGCACAGATACGCAGTATTTT	CASSPGQGSTDTQYF
TRBD2	-	TRBV6-5	TRBJ2-2	TGTGCCACACGACGGGGCGGGAGCCACGGGGAGCTGTTTTTT	CATRRGGSHGELFF